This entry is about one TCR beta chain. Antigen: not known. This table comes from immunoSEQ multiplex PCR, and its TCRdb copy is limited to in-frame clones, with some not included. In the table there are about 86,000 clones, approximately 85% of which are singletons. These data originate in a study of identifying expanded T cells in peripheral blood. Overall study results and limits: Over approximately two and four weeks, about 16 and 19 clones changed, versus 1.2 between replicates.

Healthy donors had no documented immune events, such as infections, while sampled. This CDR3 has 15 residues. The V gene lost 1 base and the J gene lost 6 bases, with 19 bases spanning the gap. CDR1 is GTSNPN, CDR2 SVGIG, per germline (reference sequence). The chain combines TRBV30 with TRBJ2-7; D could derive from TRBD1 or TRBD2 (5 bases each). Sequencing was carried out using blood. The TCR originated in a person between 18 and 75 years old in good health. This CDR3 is CAWSETDYTSGEQYF. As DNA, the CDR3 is TGTGCCTGGAGTGAGACAGACTATACCTCGGGCGAGCAGTACTTC.